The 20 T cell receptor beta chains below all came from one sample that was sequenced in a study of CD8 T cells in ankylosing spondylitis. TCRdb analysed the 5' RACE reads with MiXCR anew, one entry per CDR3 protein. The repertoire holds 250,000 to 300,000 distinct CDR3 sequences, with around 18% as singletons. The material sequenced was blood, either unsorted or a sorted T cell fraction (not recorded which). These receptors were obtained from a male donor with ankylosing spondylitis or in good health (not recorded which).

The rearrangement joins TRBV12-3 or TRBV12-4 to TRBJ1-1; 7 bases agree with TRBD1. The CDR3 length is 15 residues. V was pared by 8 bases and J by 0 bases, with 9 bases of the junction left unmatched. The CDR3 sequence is CASAPEGQLNTEAFF. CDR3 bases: TGTGCCAGCGCCCCCGAGGGACAGCTGAACACTGAAGCTTTCTTT.

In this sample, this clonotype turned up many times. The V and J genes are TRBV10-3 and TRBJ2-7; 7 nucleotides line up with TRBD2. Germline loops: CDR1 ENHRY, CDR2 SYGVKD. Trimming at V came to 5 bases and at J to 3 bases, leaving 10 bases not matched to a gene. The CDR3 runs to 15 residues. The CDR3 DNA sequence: TGTGCCATCAGTCCGGCTGGAGGGAGGGTCTACGAGCAGTACGTC. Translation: CAISPAGGRVYEQYV.

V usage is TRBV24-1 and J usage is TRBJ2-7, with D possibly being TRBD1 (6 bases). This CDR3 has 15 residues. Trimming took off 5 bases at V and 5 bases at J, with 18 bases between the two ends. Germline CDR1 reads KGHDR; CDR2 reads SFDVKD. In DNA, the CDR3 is TGTGCCACCAGTGGCACCTCCGGGACACTGCACGAGCAGTACGTC. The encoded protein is CATSGTSGTLHEQYV.

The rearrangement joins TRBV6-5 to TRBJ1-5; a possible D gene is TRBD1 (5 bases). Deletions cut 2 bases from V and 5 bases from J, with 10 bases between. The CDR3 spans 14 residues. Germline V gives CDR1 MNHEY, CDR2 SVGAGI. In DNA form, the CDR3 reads TGTGCCAGCAGTTACGGGGGGAGAGATCAGCCCCAGCATTTT. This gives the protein CASSYGGRDQPQHF.

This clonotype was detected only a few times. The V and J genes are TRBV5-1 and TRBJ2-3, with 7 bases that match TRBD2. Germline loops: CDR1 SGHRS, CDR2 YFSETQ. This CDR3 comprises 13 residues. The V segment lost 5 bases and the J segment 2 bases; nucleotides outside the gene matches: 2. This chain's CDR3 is CASRAGITDTQYF. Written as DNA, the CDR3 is TGCGCCAGCAGAGCGGGAATCACAGATACGCAGTATTTT.

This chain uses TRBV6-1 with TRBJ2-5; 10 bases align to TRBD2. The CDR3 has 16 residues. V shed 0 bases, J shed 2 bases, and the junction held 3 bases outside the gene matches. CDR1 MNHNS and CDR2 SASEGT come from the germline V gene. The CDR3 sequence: CASSEAASGGQETQYF. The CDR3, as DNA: TGTGCCAGCAGTGAAGCGGCTAGCGGGGGACAAGAGACCCAGTACTTC.

The CDR3 here is CASSMEGGRSDTQYF. The CDR3 bases are TGTGCCAGTAGTATGGAGGGAGGTCGATCAGATACGCAGTATTTT. The genes are TRBV19 and TRBJ2-3, with D maybe TRBD2 (6 bases). This CDR3 contains 15 residues. Germline V lookup: CDR1 LNHDA, CDR2 SQIVND (reference sequence). V was cut by 3 bases and J by 4 bases, with 14 bases left in between.

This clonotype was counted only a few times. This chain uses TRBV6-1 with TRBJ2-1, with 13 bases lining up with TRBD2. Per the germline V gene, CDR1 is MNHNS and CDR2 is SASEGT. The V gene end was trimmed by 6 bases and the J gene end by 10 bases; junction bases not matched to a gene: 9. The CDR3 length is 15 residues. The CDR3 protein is CASRDAGLAGKEQFF. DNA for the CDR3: TGTGCCAGCAGGGACGCGGGACTAGCGGGGAAAGAGCAGTTCTTC.

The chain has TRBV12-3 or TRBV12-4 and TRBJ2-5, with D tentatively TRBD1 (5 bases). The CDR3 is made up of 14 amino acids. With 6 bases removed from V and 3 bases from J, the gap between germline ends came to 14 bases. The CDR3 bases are TGTGCCAGCAGCGACAGCTTCTCGGAAGAGACCCAGTACTTC. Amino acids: CASSDSFSEETQYF.

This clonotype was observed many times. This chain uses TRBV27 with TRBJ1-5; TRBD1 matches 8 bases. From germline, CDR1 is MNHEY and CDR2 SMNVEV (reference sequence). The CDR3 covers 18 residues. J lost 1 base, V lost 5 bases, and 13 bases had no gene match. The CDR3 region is CASSPTRGQAQSNQPQHF. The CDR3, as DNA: TGTGCCAGCAGTCCTACCCGGGGACAGGCCCAGAGCAATCAGCCCCAGCATTTT.

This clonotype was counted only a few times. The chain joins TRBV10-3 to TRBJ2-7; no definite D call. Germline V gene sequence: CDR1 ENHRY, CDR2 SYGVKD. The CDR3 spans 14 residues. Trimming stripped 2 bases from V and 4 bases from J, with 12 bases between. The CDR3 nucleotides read TGTGCCATCAGTGAGGCGCTATTGGGGTACGAGCAGTACGTC. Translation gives CAISEALLGYEQYV.

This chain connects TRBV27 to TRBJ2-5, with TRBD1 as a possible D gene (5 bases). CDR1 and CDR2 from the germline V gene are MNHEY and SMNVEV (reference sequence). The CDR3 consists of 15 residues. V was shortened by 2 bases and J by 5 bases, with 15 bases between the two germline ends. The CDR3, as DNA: TGTGCCAGCAGTTTAGCTGGGGCCAGGCATGAGACCCAGTACTTC. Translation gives CASSLAGARHETQYF.

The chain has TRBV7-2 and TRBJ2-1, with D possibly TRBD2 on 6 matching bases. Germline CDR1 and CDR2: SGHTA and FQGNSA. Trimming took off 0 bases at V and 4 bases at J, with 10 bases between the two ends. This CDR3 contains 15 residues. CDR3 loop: CASSLAAGRYNEQFF. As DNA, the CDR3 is TGTGCCAGCAGCTTAGCAGCAGGGAGGTACAATGAGCAGTTCTTC. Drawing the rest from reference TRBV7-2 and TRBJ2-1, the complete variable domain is GAGVSQSPSNKVTEKGKDVELRCDPISGHTALYWYRQSLGQGLEFLIYFQGNSAPDKSGLPSDRFSAERTGGSVSTLTIQRTQQEDSAVYLCASSLAAGRYNEQFFGPGTRLTVL.

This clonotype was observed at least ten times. The CDR3 spells CASSQVPLGYGYTF. CDR3 DNA: TGCGCCAGCAGCCAAGTGCCCCTGGGCTATGGCTACACCTTC. This chain links TRBV4-1 with TRBJ1-2; no definite D call. CDR3 length: 14 residues. Trimming shortened V by 1 base and J by 4 bases, and 10 bases separated the two germline ends. Germline values: CDR1 MGHRA, CDR2 YSYEKL.

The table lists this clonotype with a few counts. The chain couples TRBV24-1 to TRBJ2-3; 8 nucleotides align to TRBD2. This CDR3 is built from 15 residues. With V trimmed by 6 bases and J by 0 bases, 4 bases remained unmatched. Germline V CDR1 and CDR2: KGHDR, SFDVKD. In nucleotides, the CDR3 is TGTGCCACCAGTCGCGGGGGGACTAGCACAGATACGCAGTATTTT. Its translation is CATSRGGTSTDTQYF.

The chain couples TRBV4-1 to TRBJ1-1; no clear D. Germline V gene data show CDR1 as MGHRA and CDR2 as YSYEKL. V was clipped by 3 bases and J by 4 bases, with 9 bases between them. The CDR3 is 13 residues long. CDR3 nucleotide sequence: TGCGCCAGCAGCCAGGGGATCACCACTGAAGCTTTCTTT. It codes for CASSQGITTEAFF.

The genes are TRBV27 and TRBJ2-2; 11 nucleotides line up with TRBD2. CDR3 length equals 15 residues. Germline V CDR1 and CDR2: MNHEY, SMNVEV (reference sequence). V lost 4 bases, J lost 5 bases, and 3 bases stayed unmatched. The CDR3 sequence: CASSSTSGTTGELFF. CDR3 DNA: TGTGCCAGCAGTTCGACTAGCGGGACAACCGGGGAGCTGTTTTTT.

CDR3 in DNA: TGTGCCAGCAGCCCGGACGGCGGGATAATGGACACTGAAGCTTTCTTT. Amino acids: CASSPDGGIMDTEAFF. The V gene is TRBV7-9, the J gene TRBJ1-1; unclear D gene. This CDR3 has 16 amino acids. Germline-derived CDR1 and CDR2 are SEHNR and FQNEAQ (reference sequence). V lost 5 bases, J lost 3 bases, and 19 bases lay in between.

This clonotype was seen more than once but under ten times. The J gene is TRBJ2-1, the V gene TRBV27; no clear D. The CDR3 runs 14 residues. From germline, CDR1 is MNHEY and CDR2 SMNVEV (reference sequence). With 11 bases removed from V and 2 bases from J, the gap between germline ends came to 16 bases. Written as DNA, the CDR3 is TGTGCCGCCCGCCGGATTGATACCTACAATGAGCAGTTCTTC. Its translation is CAARRIDTYNEQFF.

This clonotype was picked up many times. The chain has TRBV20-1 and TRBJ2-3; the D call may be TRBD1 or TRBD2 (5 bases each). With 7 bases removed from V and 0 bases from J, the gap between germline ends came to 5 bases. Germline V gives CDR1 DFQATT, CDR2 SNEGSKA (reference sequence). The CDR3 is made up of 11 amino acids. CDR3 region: CSGGSTDTQYF. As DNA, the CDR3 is TGCAGTGGGGGGAGCACAGATACGCAGTATTTT.